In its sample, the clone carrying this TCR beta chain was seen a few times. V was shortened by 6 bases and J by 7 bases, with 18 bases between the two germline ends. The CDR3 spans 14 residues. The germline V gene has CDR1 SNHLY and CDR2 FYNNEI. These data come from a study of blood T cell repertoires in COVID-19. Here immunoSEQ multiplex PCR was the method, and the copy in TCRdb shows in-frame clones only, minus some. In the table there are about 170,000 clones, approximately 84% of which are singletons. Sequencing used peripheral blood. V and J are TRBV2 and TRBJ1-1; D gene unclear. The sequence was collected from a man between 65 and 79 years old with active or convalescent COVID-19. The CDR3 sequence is CASRPSREEFEAFF. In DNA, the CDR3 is TGTGCCAGCAGACCCTCGAGGGAGGAGTTTGAAGCTTTCTTT.